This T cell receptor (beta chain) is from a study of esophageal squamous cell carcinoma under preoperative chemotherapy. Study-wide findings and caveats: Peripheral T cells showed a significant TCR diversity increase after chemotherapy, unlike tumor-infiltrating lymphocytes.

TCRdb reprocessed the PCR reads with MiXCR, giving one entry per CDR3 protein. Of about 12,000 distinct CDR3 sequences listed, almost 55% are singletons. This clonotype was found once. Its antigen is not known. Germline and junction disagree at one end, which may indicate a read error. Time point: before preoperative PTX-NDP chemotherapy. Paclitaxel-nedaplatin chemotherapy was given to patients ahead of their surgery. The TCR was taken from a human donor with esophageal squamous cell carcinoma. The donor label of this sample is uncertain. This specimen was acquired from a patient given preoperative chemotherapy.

The CDR3 DNA is TGTGCCACCATTTGGGAAAGCTCTGGGTCCTACGTGCTGACTTTC. It translates to CATIWESSGSYVLTF. The chain recombines TRBV6-5 with TRBJ2-6; D uncertain. This CDR3 comprises 15 residues. Per germline, CDR1 MNHEY and CDR2 SVGAGI.